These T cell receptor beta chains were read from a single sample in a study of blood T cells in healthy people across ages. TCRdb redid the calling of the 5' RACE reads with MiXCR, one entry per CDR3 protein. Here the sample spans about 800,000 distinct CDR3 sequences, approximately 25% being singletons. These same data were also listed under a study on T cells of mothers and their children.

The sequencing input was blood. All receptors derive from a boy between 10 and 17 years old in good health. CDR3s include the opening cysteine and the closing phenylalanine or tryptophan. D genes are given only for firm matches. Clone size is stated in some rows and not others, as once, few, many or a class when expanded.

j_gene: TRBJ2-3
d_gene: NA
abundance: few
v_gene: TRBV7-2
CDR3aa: CASSLDPETDTQYF
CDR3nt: TGTGCCAGCAGCTTAGACCCTGAGACAGATACGCAGTATTTT

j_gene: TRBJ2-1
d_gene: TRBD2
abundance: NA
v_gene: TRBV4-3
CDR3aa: CASSQDGAGGINEQFF
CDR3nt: TGCGCCAGCAGCCAAGATGGCGCGGGAGGAATCAATGAGCAGTTCTTC

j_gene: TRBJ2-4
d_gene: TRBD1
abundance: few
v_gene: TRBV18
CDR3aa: CASSPGTALAKNIQYF
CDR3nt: TGTGCCAGCTCACCAGGGACAGCCCTAGCCAAAAACATTCAGTACTTC

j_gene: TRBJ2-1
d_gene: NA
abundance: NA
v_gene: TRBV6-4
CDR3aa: CASSDSSGVDNEQFF
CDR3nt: TGTGCCAGCAGTGACTCGTCAGGGGTAGACAATGAGCAGTTCTTC

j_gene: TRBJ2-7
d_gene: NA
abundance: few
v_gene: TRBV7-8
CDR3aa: CASSLVQRDSGTGEQYF
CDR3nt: TGTGCCAGCAGCTTAGTCCAACGGGACTCAGGGACTGGCGAGCAGTACTTC

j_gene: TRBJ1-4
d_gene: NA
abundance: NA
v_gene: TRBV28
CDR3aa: CASSSYTGIFNEKLFF
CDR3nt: TGTGCCAGCAGCTCCTACACTGGGATCTTTAATGAAAAACTGTTTTTT

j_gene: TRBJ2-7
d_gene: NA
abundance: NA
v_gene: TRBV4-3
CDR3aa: CASSQGTNSYEQYF
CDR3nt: TGCGCCAGCAGCCAAGGGACTAACTCCTACGAGCAGTACTTC

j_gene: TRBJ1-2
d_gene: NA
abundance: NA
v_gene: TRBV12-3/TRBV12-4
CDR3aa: CASSPIPDIDSYGYTF
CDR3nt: TGTGCCAGCAGCCCAATACCAGACATAGACAGCTATGGCTACACCTTC

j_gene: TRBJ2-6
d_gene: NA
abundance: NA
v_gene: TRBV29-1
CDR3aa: CSVETLSGANVLTF
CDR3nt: TGCAGCGTTGAAACCCTCTCTGGGGCCAACGTCCTGACTTTC

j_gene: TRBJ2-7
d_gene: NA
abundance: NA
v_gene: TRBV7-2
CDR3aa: CASSLDAGYEQYF
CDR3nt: TGTGCCAGCAGCTTAGACGCGGGCTACGAGCAGTACTTC

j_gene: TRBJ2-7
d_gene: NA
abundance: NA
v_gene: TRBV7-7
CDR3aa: CASSPLGGDEQYF
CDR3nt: TGTGCTAGCAGCCCCCTGGGAGGCGACGAGCAGTACTTC

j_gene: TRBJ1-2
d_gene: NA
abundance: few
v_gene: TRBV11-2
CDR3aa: CASSTRSWSLNYGYTF
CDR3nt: TGTGCCAGCAGCACCCGAAGTTGGAGTCTCAACTATGGCTACACCTTC

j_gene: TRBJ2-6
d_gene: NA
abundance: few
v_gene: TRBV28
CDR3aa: CASSLLISGANVLTF
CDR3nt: TGTGCCAGCAGTTTATTGATCTCTGGGGCCAACGTCCTGACTTTC

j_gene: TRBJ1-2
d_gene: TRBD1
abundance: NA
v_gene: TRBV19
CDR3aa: CASNTMAGTDDFNYGYTF
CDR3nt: TGTGCCAGTAACACTATGGCCGGGACAGACGACTTTAACTATGGCTACACCTTC

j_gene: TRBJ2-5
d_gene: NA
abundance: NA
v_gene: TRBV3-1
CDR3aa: CASSWRGYGETQYF
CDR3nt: TGTGCCAGCAGCTGGCGGGGCTACGGAGAGACCCAGTACTTC

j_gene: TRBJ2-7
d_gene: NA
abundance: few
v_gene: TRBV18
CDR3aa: CASPSGTDNEQYF
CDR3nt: TGTGCCAGCCCTTCCGGGACGGACAACGAGCAGTACTTC

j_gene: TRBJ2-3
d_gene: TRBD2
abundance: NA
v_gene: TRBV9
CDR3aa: CASSVGGLGADTQYF
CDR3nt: TGTGCCAGCAGCGTCGGGGGGTTAGGGGCAGATACGCAGTATTTT

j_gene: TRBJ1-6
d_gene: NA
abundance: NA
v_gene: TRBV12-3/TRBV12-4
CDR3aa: CASSFSRANSPLHF
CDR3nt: TGTGCCAGCAGTTTTTCCAGGGCGAATTCACCCCTCCACTTT

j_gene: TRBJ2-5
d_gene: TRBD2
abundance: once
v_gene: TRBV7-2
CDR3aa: CASSLYRGGETQYF
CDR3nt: TGTGCCAGCAGCTTATATCGGGGGGGAGAGACCCAGTACTTC

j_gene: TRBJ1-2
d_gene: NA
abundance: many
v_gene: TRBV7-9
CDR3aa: CASSQDYGYTF
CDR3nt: TGTGCCAGCAGCCAGGACTATGGCTACACCTTC

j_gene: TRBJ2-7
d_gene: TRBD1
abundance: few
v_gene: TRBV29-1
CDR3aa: CSVGGQAGEQYF
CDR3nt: TGCAGCGTTGGCGGACAGGCGGGCGAGCAGTACTTC

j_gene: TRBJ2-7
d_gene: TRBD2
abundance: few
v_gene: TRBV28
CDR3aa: CASTGTSGGRESYEQYF
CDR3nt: TGTGCCAGCACCGGGACTAGCGGGGGCCGAGAATCCTACGAGCAGTACTTC

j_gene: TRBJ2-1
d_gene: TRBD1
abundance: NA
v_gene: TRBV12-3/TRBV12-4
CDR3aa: CASSPTGHEQFF
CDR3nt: TGTGCCAGCAGCCCGACAGGGCATGAGCAGTTCTTC

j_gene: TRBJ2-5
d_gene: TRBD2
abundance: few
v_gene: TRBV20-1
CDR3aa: CSARRLAGGLQETQYF
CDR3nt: TGCAGTGCTAGACGACTAGCGGGAGGGCTGCAAGAGACCCAGTACTTC

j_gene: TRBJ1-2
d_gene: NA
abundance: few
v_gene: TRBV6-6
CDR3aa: CASRPTAGGANYGYTF
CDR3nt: TGTGCCAGCAGACCTACTGCTGGGGGAGCGAACTATGGCTACACCTTC

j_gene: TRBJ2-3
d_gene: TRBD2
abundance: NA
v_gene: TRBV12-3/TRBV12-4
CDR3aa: CASSLFGGRLNTDTQYF
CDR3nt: TGTGCCAGCAGTCTATTTGGCGGGAGGCTAAACACAGATACGCAGTATTTT

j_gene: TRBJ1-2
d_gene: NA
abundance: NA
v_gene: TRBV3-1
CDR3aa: CASSHLGGGVVNGYTF
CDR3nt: TGTGCCAGCAGCCACCTGGGTGGAGGGGTGGTCAATGGCTACACCTTC

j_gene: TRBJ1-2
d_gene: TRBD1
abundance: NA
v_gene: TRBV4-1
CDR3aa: CASSRNPRDRGSYGYTF
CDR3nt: TGCGCCAGCAGCCGAAATCCTCGGGACAGGGGTAGCTATGGCTACACCTTC

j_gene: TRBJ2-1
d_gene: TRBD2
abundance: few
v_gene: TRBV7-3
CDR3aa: CASSLPGAGGGNEQFF
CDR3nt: TGTGCCAGCAGCCTCCCGGGTGCGGGGGGCGGGAATGAGCAGTTCTTC

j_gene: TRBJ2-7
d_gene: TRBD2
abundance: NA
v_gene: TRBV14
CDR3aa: CASSPIAGSYEQYF
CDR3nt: TGTGCCAGCAGCCCTATAGCGGGGAGCTACGAGCAGTACTTC

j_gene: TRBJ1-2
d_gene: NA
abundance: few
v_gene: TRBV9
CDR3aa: CASSPPAGAYGYTF
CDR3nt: TGTGCCAGCAGCCCCCCGGCAGGGGCGTATGGCTACACCTTC

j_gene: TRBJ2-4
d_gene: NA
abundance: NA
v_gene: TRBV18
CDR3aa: CASSPLGASKNIQYF
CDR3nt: TGTGCCAGCTCACCTTTGGGGGCGTCCAAAAACATTCAGTACTTC

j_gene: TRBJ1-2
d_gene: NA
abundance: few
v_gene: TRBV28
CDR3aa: CASSSLLSNYGYTF
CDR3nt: TGTGCCAGCAGTTCCCTCTTGAGTAACTATGGCTACACCTTC

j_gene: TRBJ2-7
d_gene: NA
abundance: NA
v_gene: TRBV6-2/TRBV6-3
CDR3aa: CASSYILAPSGEQYF
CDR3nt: TGTGCCAGCAGTTACATCCTAGCTCCCTCGGGCGAGCAGTACTTC

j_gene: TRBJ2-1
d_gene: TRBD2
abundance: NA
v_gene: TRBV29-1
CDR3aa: CSVLPGLAGDEQFF
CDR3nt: TGCAGCGTTCTCCCGGGACTAGCGGGAGATGAGCAGTTCTTC

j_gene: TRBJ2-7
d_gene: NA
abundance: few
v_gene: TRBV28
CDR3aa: CAGGPFEGYEQYF
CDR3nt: TGTGCCGGGGGGCCGTTTGAGGGGTACGAGCAGTACTTC

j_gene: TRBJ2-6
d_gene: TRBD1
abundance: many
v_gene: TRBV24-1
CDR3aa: CATSDSRTGKNSGANVLTF
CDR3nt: TGTGCCACCAGTGACTCTCGGACAGGGAAGAACTCTGGGGCCAACGTCCTGACTTTC

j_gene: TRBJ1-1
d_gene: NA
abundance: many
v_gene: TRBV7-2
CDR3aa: CASSLGASVNTEAFF
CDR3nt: TGTGCCAGCAGCTTAGGTGCCAGCGTCAACACTGAAGCTTTCTTT

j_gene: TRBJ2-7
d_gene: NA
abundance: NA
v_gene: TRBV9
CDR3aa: CASSVDEYYEQYF
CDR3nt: TGTGCCAGCAGCGTAGATGAGTACTACGAGCAGTACTTC

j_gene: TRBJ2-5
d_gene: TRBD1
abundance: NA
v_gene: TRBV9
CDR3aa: CASSVAAGGRRETQYF
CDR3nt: TGTGCCAGCAGCGTAGCAGCAGGGGGACGCAGAGAGACCCAGTACTTC

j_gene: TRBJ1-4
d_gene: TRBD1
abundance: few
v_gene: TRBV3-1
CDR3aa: CASSPTPGQGARGEKLFF
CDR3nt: TGTGCCAGCAGCCCAACCCCGGGACAGGGGGCTCGAGGTGAAAAACTGTTTTTT

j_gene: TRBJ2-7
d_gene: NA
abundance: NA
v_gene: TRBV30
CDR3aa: CAWSVPTQGPLSSYEQYF
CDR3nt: TGTGCCTGGAGTGTACCTACCCAGGGTCCCTTAAGCTCCTACGAGCAGTACTTC

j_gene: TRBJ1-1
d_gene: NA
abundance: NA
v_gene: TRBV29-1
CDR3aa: CSAFELNTEAFF
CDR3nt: TGCAGCGCTTTCGAACTGAACACTGAAGCTTTCTTT

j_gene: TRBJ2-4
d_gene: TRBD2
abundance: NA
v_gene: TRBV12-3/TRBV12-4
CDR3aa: CASSSLAVNIQYF
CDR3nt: TGTGCCAGCAGTTCTCTAGCGGTAAACATTCAGTACTTC

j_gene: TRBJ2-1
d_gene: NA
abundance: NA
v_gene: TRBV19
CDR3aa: CASSMDKNNEQFF
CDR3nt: TGTGCCAGTAGTATGGACAAGAACAATGAGCAGTTCTTC

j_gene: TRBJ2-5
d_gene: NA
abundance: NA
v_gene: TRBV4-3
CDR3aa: CASSQEGSVGPETQYF
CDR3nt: TGCGCCAGCAGCCAAGAAGGATCAGTAGGGCCAGAGACCCAGTACTTC

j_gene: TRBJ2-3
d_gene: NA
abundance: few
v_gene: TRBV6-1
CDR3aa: CASSEWGGQWATDTQYF
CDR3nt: TGTGCCAGCAGTGAATGGGGGGGACAGTGGGCCACAGATACGCAGTATTTT

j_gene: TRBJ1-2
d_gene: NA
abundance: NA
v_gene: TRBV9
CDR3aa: CASQGGDGYTF
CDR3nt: TGTGCCAGCCAGGGTGGAGATGGCTACACCTTC

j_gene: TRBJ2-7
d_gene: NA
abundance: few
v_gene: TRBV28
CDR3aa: CASTHSPGPYEQYF
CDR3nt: TGTGCCAGCACCCACTCACCCGGTCCCTACGAGCAGTACTTC

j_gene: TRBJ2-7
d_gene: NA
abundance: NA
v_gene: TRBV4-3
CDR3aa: CASSPGTGYLVQYF
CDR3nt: TGCGCCAGCAGCCCTGGAACCGGCTATCTCGTGCAGTACTTC

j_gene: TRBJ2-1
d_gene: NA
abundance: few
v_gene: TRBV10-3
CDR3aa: CAISESQVRIYNEQFF
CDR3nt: TGTGCCATCAGTGAGTCCCAGGTCCGGATTTACAATGAGCAGTTCTTC

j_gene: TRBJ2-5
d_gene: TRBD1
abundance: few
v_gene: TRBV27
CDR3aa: CASSLMGQGLLETQYF
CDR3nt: TGTGCCAGCAGTTTAATGGGACAGGGTTTGTTAGAGACCCAGTACTTC

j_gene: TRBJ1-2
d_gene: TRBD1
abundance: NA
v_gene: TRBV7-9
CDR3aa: CASSPRQGADYGYTF
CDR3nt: TGTGCCAGCAGCCCCCGACAGGGGGCTGACTATGGCTACACCTTC